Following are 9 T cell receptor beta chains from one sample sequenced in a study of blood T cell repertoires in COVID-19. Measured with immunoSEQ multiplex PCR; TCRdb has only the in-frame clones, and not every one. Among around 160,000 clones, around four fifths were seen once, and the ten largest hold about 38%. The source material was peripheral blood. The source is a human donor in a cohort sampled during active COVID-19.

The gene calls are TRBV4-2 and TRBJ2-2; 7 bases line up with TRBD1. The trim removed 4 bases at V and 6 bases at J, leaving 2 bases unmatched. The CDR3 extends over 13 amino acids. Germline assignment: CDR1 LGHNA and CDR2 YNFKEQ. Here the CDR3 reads CASSPDRAGELFF. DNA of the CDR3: TGTGCCAGCAGCCCTGACAGGGCCGGGGAGCTGTTTTTT.

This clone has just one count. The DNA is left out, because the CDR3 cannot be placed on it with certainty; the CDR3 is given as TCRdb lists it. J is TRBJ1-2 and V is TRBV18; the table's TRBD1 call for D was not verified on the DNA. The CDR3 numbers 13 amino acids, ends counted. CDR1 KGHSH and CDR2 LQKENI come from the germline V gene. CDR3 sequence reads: CASSPFGTGNSTF.

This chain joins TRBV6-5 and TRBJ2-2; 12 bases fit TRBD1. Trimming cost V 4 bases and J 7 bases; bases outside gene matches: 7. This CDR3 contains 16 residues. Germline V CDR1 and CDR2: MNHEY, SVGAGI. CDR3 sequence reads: CASSSPGQGADGELFF. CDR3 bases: TGTGCCAGCAGTTCACCGGGACAGGGGGCGGACGGGGAGCTGTTTTTT.

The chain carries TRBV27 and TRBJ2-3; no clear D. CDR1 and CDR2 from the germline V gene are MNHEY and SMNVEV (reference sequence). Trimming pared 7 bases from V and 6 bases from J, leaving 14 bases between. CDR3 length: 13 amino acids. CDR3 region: CASTPPSGDTQYF. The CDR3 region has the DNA TGTGCCAGCACCCCTCCCTCCGGGGATACGCAGTATTTT.

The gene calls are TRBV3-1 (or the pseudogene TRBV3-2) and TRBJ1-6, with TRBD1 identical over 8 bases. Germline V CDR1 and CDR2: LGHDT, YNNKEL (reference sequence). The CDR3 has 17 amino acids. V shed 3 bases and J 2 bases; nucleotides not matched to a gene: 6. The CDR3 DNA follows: TGTGCCAGCAGCCAGATGCGGACAGGGACCTATAATTCACCCCTCCACTTT. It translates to CASSQMRTGTYNSPLHF.

This CDR3 reads CASSVTGNRYGYTF. DNA for the CDR3: TGTGCCAGCAGCGTGACAGGGAATCGCTATGGCTACACCTTC. The chain joins TRBV7-9 to TRBJ1-2, with 7 bases identical to TRBD1. Germline-derived CDR1 and CDR2 are SEHNR and FQNEAQ (reference sequence). J was trimmed by 4 bases and V by 5 bases; bases with no gene match: 7. This CDR3 is 14 amino acids long.

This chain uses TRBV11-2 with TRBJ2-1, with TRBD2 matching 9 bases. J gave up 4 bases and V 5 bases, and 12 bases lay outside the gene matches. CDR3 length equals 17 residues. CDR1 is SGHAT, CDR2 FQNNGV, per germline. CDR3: CASSRVASGGPYNEQFF. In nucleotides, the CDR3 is TGTGCCAGCAGCCGAGTGGCGAGCGGGGGGCCTTACAATGAGCAGTTCTTC.

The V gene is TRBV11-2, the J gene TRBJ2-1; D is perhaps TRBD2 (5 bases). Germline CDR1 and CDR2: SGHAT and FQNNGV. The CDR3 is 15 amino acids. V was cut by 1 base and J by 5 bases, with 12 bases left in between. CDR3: CASSLAGKTDNEQFF. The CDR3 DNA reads TGTGCCAGCAGCTTAGCGGGGAAGACGGACAATGAGCAGTTCTTC.

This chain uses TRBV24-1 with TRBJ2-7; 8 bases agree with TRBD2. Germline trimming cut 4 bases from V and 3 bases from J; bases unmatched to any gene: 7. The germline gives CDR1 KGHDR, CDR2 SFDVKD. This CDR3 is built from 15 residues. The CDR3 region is CATSEGSSGNYEQYF. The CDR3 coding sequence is TGTGCCACCAGTGAAGGAAGTAGCGGGAACTACGAGCAGTACTTC.